This T cell receptor (beta chain) was profiled in a study of metastatic and nonmetastatic thyroid tumors (dated by TCRdb to the early 2020s). Describing the broader study: Repertoires were compared across peripheral blood and tumor or nodule tissue samples from malignant and benign thyroid patients. Overall results and qualifications from the work: In both blood and tumor samples, malignant tumors were reported to have significantly higher TCR beta diversity than benign nodules.

Library method: PCR. TCRdb names Illumina HiSeq 4000 as the instrument used. High-throughput sequencing was used to profile the TCR beta-chain CDR3 region of every patient. On the authors' methods: CDR3 differences across clinicopathological groups were used to build a classifier for discriminating distant-metastatic papillary thyroid cancer patients. The Shannon index was used to measure repertoire diversity, and the Morisita-Horn index was used to measure how similar tumor and blood repertoires were. TCRdb passed the public sequencing reads through fastp at Q25 and MiXCR, retaining productive beta sequences. These V and J calls originate from TCRdb's pipeline instead of the authors' own analysis. The sample table holds about 92,000 clones, of which about 15% were seen once. Roughly 4% of the sample lies in the top ten. This clone was seen repeatedly, ten times or more. There is no known antigen for this receptor. One base away there is no much larger clone; base qualities are not given.

None of the patients had been given any treatment before thyroid surgery. Using T-cell receptor beta sequencing, the study looked back at clinical samples from patients collected from the early 2010s to the late 2010s. Reading the germline V gene gives CDR1 MDHEN and CDR2 SYDVKM. A distance of 14 bases separates the germline ends of V and J, which lose 5 bases and 0 bases respectively. The cysteine opens and the phenylalanine closes a CDR3 of 15 amino acids. This entry keeps only the CDR3 DNA: 45 bases, framed from base 1. This clonotype was obtained from a female donor with papillary thyroid cancer or a benign thyroid nodule (not recorded which). Some clones in this sample may be carry-over from other donors' samples. The sample taken for sequencing was blood. The chain links TRBV28 with TRBJ2-7, with the D gene possibly TRBD1 or TRBD2, each one fitting 5 bases. The DNA sequence is given as TGTGCCAGCAGTCCCGGGACGAGAGGCTCCTACGAGCAGTACTTC. This gives the protein CASSPGTRGSYEQYF.